These T cell receptor beta chains were read from a single sample in a study of cytomegalovirus exposure and HLA in healthy donors. TCRdb's copy holds only in-frame clones and misses some; the assay was immunoSEQ multiplex PCR. The table lists about 140,000 clones, roughly 80% of them singletons. Sequenced material: PBMCs. All receptors come from a man aged 35 to 55 in good health and CMV-seropositive. CDR3s include the opening cysteine and the closing phenylalanine or tryptophan. The order of the fields is CDR3 length, D gene, V gene, clone size, J gene, CDR3 DNA, CDR3 protein. D genes are given only for firm matches. Clone size is stated in some rows and not others, as once, few, many or a class when expanded.

length: 15
D: -
V: TRBV5-1
size: -
J: TRBJ2-2
DNA: TGCGCCAGCAGCTACGGGGGGCCCAACACCGGGGAGCTGTTTTTT
CDR3: CASSYGGPNTGELFF

length: 14
D: TRBD1
V: TRBV7-6
size: few
J: TRBJ1-2
DNA: TGTGCCAGCAGCGGCAATCAGGGGGCGGATGGCTACACCTTC
CDR3: CASSGNQGADGYTF

length: 15
D: -
V: TRBV18
size: few
J: TRBJ2-3
DNA: TGTGCCAGCTCGCACCTAGGAGGAGGCACAGATACGCAGTATTTT
CDR3: CASSHLGGGTDTQYF

length: 13
D: -
V: TRBV7-2
size: -
J: TRBJ1-2
DNA: TGTGCCAGCAGCTTAGTTGGCAGGATGGCTAACACCTTC
CDR3: CASSLVGRMANTF

length: 13
D: -
V: TRBV5-1
size: -
J: TRBJ2-1
DNA: TGCGCCAGCAGCTTGGGAGGATACAATGAGCAGTTCTTC
CDR3: CASSLGGYNEQFF

length: 13
D: TRBD2
V: TRBV6-6
size: -
J: TRBJ2-7
DNA: TGTGCCAGCAGTCGGGGGGGTAACTACGAGCAGTACTTC
CDR3: CASSRGGNYEQYF

length: 12
D: -
V: TRBV9
size: -
J: TRBJ2-3
DNA: TGTGCCAGCAGCGTAGAGCCAGATACGCAGTATTTT
CDR3: CASSVEPDTQYF

length: 16
D: -
V: TRBV4-1
size: once
J: TRBJ1-4
DNA: TGCGCCAGCAGCGCTGTATGGGGGAGGTCTAATGAAAAACTGTTTTTT
CDR3: CASSAVWGRSNEKLFF

length: 14
D: -
V: TRBV10-1
size: -
J: TRBJ2-5
DNA: TGCGCCAGCAGTGAGGACAGCGTCCAAGAGACCCAGTACTTC
CDR3: CASSEDSVQETQYF

length: 15
D: -
V: TRBV19
size: -
J: TRBJ1-2
DNA: TGTGCCAGTAGTATTCCCGGGACAACCTTCTATGGCTACACCTTC
CDR3: CASSIPGTTFYGYTF